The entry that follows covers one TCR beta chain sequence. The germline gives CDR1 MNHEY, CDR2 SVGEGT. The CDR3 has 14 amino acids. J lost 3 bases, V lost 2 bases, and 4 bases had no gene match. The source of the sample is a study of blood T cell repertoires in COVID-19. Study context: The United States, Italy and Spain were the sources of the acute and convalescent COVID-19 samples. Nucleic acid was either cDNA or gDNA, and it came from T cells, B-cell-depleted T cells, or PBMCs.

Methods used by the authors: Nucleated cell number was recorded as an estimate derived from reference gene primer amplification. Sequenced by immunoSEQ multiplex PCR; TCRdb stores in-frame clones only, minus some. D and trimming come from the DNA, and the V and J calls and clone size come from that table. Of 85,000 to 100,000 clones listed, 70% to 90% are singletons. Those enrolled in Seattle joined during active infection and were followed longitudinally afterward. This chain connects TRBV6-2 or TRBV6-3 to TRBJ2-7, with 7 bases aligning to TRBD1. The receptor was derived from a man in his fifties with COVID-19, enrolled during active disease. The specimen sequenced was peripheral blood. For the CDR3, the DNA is TGTGCCAGCAGTTACACGGGACAGTACTACGAGCAGTACTTC. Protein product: CASSYTGQYYEQYF.